This T cell receptor (beta chain) was obtained from a study of response to subunit inactivated influenza vaccine. General study findings and limits: It was suggested by the authors that few new T cells are recruited by each seasonal influenza vaccination.

Trimming removed 8 bases at V and 4 bases at J, with 18 bases between. The CDR3 sequence is 14 residues long. CDR1 is DFQATT and CDR2 is SNEGSKA in the germline V gene (reference sequence). This clonotype was observed a handful of times. The target antigen is unknown. TCRdb re-called the RT-PCR reads with MiXCR, one entry per CDR3 protein. Of about half a million distinct CDR3 sequences listed, 25% were seen once; the top ten hold 1.5% to 2%. The sequencing here drew on CD4+ T cells sorted from PBMCs, taken roughly 5 days after vaccination. The rearrangement joins TRBV20-1 to TRBJ2-1; D gene uncertain. The clonotype originates from a man aged 50 or older who received an inactivated influenza vaccine. CDR3 region: CSIVRPAIYNEQFF. The DNA of the CDR3 is TGCAGTATAGTTCGACCTGCGATTTACAATGAGCAGTTCTTC.